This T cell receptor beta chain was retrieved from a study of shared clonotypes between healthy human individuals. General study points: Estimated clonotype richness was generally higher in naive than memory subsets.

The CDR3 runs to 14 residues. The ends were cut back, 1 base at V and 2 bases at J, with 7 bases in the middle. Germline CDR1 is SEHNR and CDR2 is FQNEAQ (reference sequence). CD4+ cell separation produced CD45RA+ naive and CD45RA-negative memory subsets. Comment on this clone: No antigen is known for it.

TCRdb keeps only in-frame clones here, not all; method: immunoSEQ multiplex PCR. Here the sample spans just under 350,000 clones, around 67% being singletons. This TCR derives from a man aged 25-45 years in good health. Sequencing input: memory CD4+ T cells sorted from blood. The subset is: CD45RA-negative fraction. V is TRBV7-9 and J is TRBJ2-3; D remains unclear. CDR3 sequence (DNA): TGTGCCAGCAGCTTAGAAGGGCTCACAGATACGCAGTATTTT. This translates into CASSLEGLTDTQYF.